Below, 21 T cell receptor beta chains from the same sample are listed, as sequenced in a study of blood T cell repertoires in COVID-19. Assay used: immunoSEQ multiplex PCR; TCRdb lists only in-frame clones, some missing. In the table there are around 200,000 clones, over 75% of which are singletons. Input material: peripheral blood. The receptor source for this set is a woman of 80 years or more with active or convalescent COVID-19.

This clone was counted only a few times. The chain links TRBV6-2 or TRBV6-3 to TRBJ1-1; perhaps TRBD1 as D (6 bases). CDR1 is MNHEY and CDR2 is SVGEGT in the germline V gene. V was pared by 0 bases and J by 3 bases, with 14 bases between. CDR3 length equals 16 residues. CDR3 DNA: TGTGCCAGCAGTTACTCGACAGGCCATGGGGACACTGAAGCTTTCTTT. This gives the protein CASSYSTGHGDTEAFF.

This sequence joins TRBV6-5 and TRBJ1-1; possibly TRBD1 for D (6 bases). Trimming took off 2 bases at V and 4 bases at J, with 11 bases between the two ends. This CDR3 is built from 14 residues. Germline V gene data show CDR1 as MNHEY and CDR2 as SVGAGI. The CDR3 region is CASSYGQSGTEAFF. Here the CDR3 DNA reads TGTGCCAGCAGTTACGGACAGTCCGGCACTGAAGCTTTCTTT.

The chain has TRBV9 and TRBJ1-5, with TRBD1 matching 10 bases. Germline-derived CDR1 and CDR2 are SGDLS and YYNGEE. V trimming: 2 bases; J trimming: 6 bases; junction bases outside the gene matches: 5. The CDR3 loop spans 15 amino acids. DNA for the CDR3: TGTGCCAGCAGCGTCGGGACAGGGGCGCGTCAGCCCCAGCATTTT. Amino acids: CASSVGTGARQPQHF.

The rearrangement uses TRBV6-5 and TRBJ1-5; no firm D call. Looked up from germline, CDR1 is MNHEY and CDR2 is SVGAGI. V was trimmed by 3 bases and J by 4 bases, leaving 10 bases between them. The CDR3 extends over 14 amino acids. CDR3 in DNA: TGTGCCAGCAGTTATAACGGGGTAAATCAGCCCCAGCATTTT. It is translated as CASSYNGVNQPQHF.

A few counts support this clone. J is TRBJ1-2 and V is TRBV19; the D is unclear. The CDR3 has 16 amino acids. V lost 5 bases and J 7 bases, leaving 23 bases between the germline ends. From germline, CDR1 is LNHDA and CDR2 SQIVND (reference sequence). CDR3 nucleotides: TGTGCCAGTAGTCTACCAACTTCGGGTAAAACACGTGGCTACACCTTC. Translation: CASSLPTSGKTRGYTF.

This clone occurred once. The V call is TRBV6-1, the J call TRBJ1-4; TRBD1 might be the D (6 bases). This CDR3 has 19 amino acids. Trimming took 3 bases from V and 10 from J, leaving 30 bases between them. Germline V gene sequence: CDR1 MNHNS, CDR2 SASEGT. The CDR3 reads CASSESGQGRRWVGGKLFF. The CDR3 DNA reads TGTGCCAGCAGTGAGTCTGGGCAGGGGCGACGCTGGGTTGGCGGAAAACTGTTTTTT.

The V call is TRBV7-2, the J call TRBJ2-1; D gene uncertain. V was shortened by 3 bases and J by 2 bases, with 5 bases between the two germline ends. In germline, CDR1 is SGHTA, CDR2 FQGNSA. This CDR3 region has 13 residues. The CDR3 DNA reads as TGTGCCAGCAGCTTGAACACCTACAATGAGCAGTTCTTC. Translated, it gives CASSLNTYNEQFF. The entire variable domain, with the rest obtained from reference TRBV7-2 and TRBJ2-1, is as follows: GAGVSQSPSNKVTEKGKDVELRCDPISGHTALYWYRQSLGQGLEFLIYFQGNSAPDKSGLPSDRFSAERTGGSVSTLTIQRTQQEDSAVYLCASSLNTYNEQFFGPGTRLTVL.

The rearrangement uses TRBV9 and TRBJ1-4; D gene unclear. Deletions cut 0 bases from V and 8 bases from J, with 8 bases between. Germline loops: CDR1 SGDLS, CDR2 YYNGEE. The CDR3 length is 13 residues. Written as DNA, the CDR3 is TGTGCCAGCAGCGTAGTAGAGGGAGAAAAACTGTTTTTT. Residues: CASSVVEGEKLFF.

This chain links TRBV28 with TRBJ1-4, with TRBD1 matching over 9 bases. The V gene end was trimmed by 1 base and the J gene end by 8 bases; junction bases not matched to a gene: 5. Germline values: CDR1 MDHEN, CDR2 SYDVKM. The CDR3 runs 15 residues. As DNA, the CDR3 is TGTGCCAGCAGTTTATTAACAGGGGGCCGAGAAAAACTGTTTTTT. This encodes CASSLLTGGREKLFF.

V usage is TRBV6-6 and J usage is TRBJ1-3; maybe TRBD1 (6 bases). Germline CDR1 reads MNHNY; CDR2 reads SVGAGI (reference sequence). This CDR3 region has 13 residues. Between the trimmed V and J ends, which lost 1 base and 8 bases, there was a span of 9 bases. CDR3 in amino acids: CASSYLAGDTIYF. The CDR3 coding sequence is TGTGCCAGCAGTTACTTGGCAGGGGACACCATATATTTT.

The chain recombines TRBV4-1 with TRBJ1-1; no firm D call. The V end was cut by 4 bases, the J end by 1 base, with 13 bases between. The CDR3 covers 15 residues. Germline CDR1 MGHRA, CDR2 YSYEKL. The CDR3 region is CASSPGGRTNTEAFF. The CDR3 DNA reads TGCGCCAGCAGCCCCGGAGGACGGACGAACACTGAAGCTTTCTTT.

This rearrangement joins TRBV6-5 to TRBJ1-4; a possible D gene is TRBD1 (6 bases). Trimming took off 4 bases at V and 6 bases at J, with 15 bases between the two ends. The CDR3 is made up of 15 amino acids. Germline CDR1 reads MNHEY; CDR2 reads SVGAGI. CDR3: CASSFDRQGYEKLFF. In nucleotides, the CDR3 is TGTGCCAGCAGTTTCGACAGGCAAGGGTATGAAAAACTGTTTTTT.

This chain uses TRBV20-1 with TRBJ1-5; 10 bases match TRBD1. CDR3 length: 14 amino acids. Trimming took 3 bases from V and 4 from J; bases not matched to a gene: 3. Germline assignment: CDR1 DFQATT and CDR2 SNEGSKA (reference sequence). The CDR3 DNA is TGCAGTGCTAGTAAGGGACAGGGGAATCAGCCCCAGCATTTT. Its translation: CSASKGQGNQPQHF.

V and J are TRBV5-8 and TRBJ1-2; TRBD1 agrees at 9 bases. The V gene's germline CDR1 is SGHTS and CDR2 YDEGEE. With V trimmed by 6 bases and J by 4 bases, 7 bases remained unmatched. The CDR3 covers 14 residues. CDR3 loop: CASTWTGAGYGYTF. The CDR3 bases are TGTGCCAGCACATGGACAGGGGCTGGCTATGGCTACACCTTC. The full variable domain, in which reference TRBV5-8 and TRBJ1-2 provide the parts outside the CDR3, is EAGVTQSPTHLIKTRGQQATLRCSPISGHTSVYWYQQALGLGLQFLLWYDEGEERNRGNFPPRFSGRQFPNYSSELNVNALELEDSALYLCASTWTGAGYGYTFGSGTRLTVV.

V gene TRBV4-2 combines with J gene TRBJ1-6, with 10 nucleotides matching TRBD1. V lost 5 bases to trimming and J lost 9 bases; unmatched junction nucleotides: 10. The CDR3 spans 16 residues. Germline values: CDR1 LGHNA, CDR2 YNFKEQ. The DNA for the CDR3 is TGTGCCAGCAGCAGAGAGCGGACAGGGGGTAGTTCACCCCTCCACTTT. This encodes CASSRERTGGSSPLHF.

J is TRBJ1-6 and V is TRBV9, with 7 bases lining up with TRBD1. The CDR3 spans 12 residues. With V trimmed by 3 bases and J by 12 bases, 3 bases remained unmatched. Per the germline V gene, CDR1 is SGDLS and CDR2 is YYNGEE. The CDR3 loop is CASSGDSQPLHF. CDR3 nucleotide sequence: TGTGCCAGCAGCGGGGACAGCCAACCCCTCCACTTT.

V and J are TRBV5-1 and TRBJ2-7, with TRBD1 as a possible D gene (9 bases). V lost 4 bases and J 7 bases, leaving 33 bases between the germline ends. The CDR3 consists of 19 residues. CDR1 is SGHRS and CDR2 is YFSETQ in the germline V gene. The CDR3 DNA follows: TGCGCCAGCAGCCCAGGGACAGGGCGAGGGCGGGGGGATCCTCGGGAGCAGTACTTC. Its protein product is CASSPGTGRGRGDPREQYF.

This rearrangement joins TRBV7-6 to TRBJ2-7; 7 bases fit TRBD1. The V gene end was trimmed by 5 bases and the J gene end by 3 bases; junction bases not matched to a gene: 7. CDR1 is SGHVS and CDR2 is FNYEAQ in the germline V gene. The CDR3 sequence is 14 residues long. The CDR3 DNA is TGTGCCAGCAGCCCCAGACAGGGCCACTACGAGCAGTACTTC. Translation: CASSPRQGHYEQYF.

The rearrangement links TRBV27 to TRBJ2-2; a weak D match, TRBD1 (6 bases). The CDR3 contains 17 residues. Germline-derived CDR1 and CDR2 are MNHEY and SMNVEV (reference sequence). Between the trimmed V and J ends, which lost 5 bases and 3 bases, there was a span of 19 bases. DNA for the CDR3: TGTGCCAGCAGTCCCCACCCCGGACAGCTATACACCGGGGAGCTGTTTTTT. Its translation is CASSPHPGQLYTGELFF.

The chain combines TRBV15 with TRBJ1-2, with D maybe TRBD1 (5 bases). The germline V and J ends were trimmed by 0 bases and 5 bases, with 13 bases remaining between them. Germline V CDR1 and CDR2: LNHNV, YYDKDF (reference sequence). The CDR3 length is 15 residues. The CDR3 reads CATSRDLVRGYGYTF. DNA for the CDR3: TGTGCCACCAGCAGAGATTTGGTTCGGGGGTATGGCTACACCTTC.

The CDR3 loop is CAWSRGNTGELFF. CDR3 in DNA: TGTGCCTGGAGTAGGGGGAACACCGGGGAGCTGTTTTTT. The rearrangement uses TRBV30 and TRBJ2-2; possible D gene TRBD1, 5 bases. Germline-derived CDR1 and CDR2 are GTSNPN and SVGIG (reference sequence). Trimming cost V 2 bases and J 1 base, with 5 bases left between them. The CDR3 consists of 13 residues.